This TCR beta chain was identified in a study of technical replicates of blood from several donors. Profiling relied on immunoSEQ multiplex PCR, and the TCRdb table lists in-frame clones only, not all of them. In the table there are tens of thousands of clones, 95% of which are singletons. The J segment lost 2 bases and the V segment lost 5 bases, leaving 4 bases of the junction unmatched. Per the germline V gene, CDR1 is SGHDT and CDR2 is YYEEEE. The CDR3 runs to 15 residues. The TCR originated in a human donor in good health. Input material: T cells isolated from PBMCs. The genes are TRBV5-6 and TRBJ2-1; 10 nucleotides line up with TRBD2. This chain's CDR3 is CASRPAGGPYNEQFF. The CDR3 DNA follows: TGTGCCAGCAGGCCAGCGGGAGGGCCCTACAATGAGCAGTTCTTC.